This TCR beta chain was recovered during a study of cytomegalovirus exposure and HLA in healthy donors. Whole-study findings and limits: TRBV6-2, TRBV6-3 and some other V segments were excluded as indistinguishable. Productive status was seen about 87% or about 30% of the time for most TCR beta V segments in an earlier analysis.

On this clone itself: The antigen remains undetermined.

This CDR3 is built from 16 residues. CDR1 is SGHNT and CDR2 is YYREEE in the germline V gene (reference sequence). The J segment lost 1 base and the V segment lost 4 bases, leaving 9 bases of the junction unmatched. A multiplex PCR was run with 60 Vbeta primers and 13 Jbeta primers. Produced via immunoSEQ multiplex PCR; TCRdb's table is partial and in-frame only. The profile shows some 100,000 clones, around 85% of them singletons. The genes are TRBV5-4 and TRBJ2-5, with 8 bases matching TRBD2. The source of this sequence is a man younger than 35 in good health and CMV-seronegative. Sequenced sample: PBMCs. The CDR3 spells CASSTPAGGIQETQYF. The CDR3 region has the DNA TGTGCCAGCAGCACCCCTGCGGGAGGCATCCAAGAGACCCAGTACTTC.